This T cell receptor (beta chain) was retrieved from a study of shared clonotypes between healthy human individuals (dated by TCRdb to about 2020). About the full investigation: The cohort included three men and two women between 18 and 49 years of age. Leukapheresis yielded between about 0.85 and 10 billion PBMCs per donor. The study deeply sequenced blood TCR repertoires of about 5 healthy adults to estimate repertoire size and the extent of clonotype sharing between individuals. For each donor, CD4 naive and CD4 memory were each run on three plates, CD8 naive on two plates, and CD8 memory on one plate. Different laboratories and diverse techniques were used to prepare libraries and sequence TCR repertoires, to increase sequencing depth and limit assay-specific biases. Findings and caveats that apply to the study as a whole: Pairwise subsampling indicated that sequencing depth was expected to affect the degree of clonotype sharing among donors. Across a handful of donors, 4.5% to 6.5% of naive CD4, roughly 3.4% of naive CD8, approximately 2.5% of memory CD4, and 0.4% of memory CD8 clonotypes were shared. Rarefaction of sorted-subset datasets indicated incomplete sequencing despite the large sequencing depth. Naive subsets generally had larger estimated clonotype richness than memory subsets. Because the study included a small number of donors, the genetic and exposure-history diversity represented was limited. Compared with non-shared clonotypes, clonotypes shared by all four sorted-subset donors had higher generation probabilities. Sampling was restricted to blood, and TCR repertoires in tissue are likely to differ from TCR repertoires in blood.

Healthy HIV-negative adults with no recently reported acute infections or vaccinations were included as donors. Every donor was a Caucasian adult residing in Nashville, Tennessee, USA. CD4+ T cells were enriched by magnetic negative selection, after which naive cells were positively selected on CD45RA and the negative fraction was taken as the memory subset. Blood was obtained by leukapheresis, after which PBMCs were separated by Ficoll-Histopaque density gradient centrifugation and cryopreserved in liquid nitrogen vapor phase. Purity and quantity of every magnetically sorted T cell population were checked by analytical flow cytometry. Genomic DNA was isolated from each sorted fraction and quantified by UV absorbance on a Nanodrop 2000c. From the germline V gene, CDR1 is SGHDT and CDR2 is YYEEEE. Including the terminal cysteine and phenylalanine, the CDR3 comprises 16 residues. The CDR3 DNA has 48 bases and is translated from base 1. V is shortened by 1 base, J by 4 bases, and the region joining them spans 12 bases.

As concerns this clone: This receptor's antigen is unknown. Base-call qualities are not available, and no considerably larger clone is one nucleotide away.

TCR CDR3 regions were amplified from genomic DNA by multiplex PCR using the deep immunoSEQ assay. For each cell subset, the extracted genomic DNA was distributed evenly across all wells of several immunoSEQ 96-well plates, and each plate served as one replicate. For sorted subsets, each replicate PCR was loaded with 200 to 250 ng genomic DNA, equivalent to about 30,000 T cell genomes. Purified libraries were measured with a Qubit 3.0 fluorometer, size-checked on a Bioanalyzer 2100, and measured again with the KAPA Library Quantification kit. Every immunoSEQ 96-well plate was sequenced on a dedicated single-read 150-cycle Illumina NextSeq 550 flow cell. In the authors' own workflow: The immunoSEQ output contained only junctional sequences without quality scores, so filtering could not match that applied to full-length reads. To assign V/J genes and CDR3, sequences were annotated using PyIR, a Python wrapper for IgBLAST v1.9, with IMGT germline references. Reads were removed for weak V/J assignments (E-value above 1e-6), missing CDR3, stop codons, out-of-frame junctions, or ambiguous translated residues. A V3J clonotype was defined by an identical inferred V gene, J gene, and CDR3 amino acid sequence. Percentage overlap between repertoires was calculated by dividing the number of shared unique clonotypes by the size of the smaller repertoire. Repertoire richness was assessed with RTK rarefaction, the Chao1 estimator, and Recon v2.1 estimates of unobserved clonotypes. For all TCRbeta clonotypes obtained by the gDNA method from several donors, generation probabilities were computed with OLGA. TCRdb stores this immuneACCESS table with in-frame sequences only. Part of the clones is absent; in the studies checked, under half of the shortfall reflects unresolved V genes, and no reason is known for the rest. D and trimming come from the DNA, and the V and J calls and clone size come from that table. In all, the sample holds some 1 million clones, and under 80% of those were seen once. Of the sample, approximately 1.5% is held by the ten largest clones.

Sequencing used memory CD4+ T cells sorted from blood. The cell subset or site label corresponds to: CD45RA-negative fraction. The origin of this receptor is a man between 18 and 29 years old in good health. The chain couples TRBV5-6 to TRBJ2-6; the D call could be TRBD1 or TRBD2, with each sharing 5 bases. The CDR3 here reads CASSLLTGTGANVLTF. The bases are TGTGCCAGCAGCTTGTTAACTGGGACGGGGGCCAACGTCCTGACTTTC.